This T cell receptor beta chain was sequenced for a study of human thymus T cells (TCRdb year 2020). Context from the whole study: TCR alpha and beta repertoires from roughly 8 infant thymus samples and a few related peripheral blood samples were characterized in the study. Donor ages ranged from about 7 to 244 days, and the cohort comprised six male and two female infants. Broad study findings and their caveats: According to the related research, thymic TCR repertoires were highly overlapping among unrelated individuals. Both the thymic and the peripheral blood repertoires appeared to show biased V and J gene segment usage. On average, thymus samples gave hundreds of thousands of unique TCRB clonotypes, whereas blood samples gave roughly 84,000.

Thymus tissue was collected as surgical resects that were removed during corrective cardiac surgery. The donors were immunologically healthy infants in Finland who had open corrective cardiac surgery for congenital heart defects. Thymocytes were released mechanically from tissue and stored at -70 °C as pellets of about 8.5-31 million cells. Genomic DNA was extracted from frozen cell pellets with a QIAsymphony instrument. Reading the germline V gene (reference sequence) gives CDR1 MNHEY and CDR2 SMNVEV. The CDR3 contains 15 residues, cysteine and phenylalanine counted. The only DNA kept is the CDR3, 45 bases in frame from the first base. Ends trimmed: V by 3 bases, J by 9 bases; bases unmatched to a gene: 8. TCRB and TCRAD loci were amplified from a standardized quantity of quality-controlled genomic DNA using the immunoSEQ multiplex PCR assay. The V(D)J region was spanned by amplicons of a length sufficient to cover the CDR3 and to identify V and J genes. The amplicons were sequenced on an Illumina platform via the commercial immunoSEQ service. Processing in the source paper ran as follows. Primer bias and sequencing errors were corrected as previously described, and TCRAD and TCRB definitions were based on the IMGT database. immunoSEQ Analyzer 3.0 and VDJTools were used for repertoire analysis, which covered basic statistics, V/J segment usage, diversity estimates, rarefaction and pairwise overlap. Chao1, ChaoE, Efron-Thisted, Shannon and inverse Simpson indices were used to estimate diversity, which was also estimated on datasets down-sampled to the smallest sample. Repertoire overlap was determined by strict matching of CDR3 nucleotide sequence, V gene and J gene, and Jaccard-based multidimensional scaling clustering was applied. The immuneACCESS repertoire file appears here via TCRdb, limited to in-frame rearrangements. These files lack a portion of the clones; in checked studies, under half of the deficit traces to unresolved V genes, and the cause of the others is not known. V, J and clone size are those of that table, while D and trimming were read from the DNA. This sample lists roughly 86,000 clones; just over 95% were detected once. The top ten clones comprise 0.025% to 0.04% of the sample.

This clone was seen once. Its antigen remains unidentified. The record has no base qualities; no much larger clone is one base away. The sample was thymus tissue. The TCR was taken from a boy younger than two with a congenital heart defect but otherwise immunologically healthy. The receptor chain draws on TRBV27 and TRBJ2-1; 10 nucleotides in the junction match TRBD1. The DNA sequence is given as TGTGCCAGCAGTTTGAGGGGACAGGGGATTTTTGAGCAGTTCTTC. This encodes CASSLRGQGIFEQFF.